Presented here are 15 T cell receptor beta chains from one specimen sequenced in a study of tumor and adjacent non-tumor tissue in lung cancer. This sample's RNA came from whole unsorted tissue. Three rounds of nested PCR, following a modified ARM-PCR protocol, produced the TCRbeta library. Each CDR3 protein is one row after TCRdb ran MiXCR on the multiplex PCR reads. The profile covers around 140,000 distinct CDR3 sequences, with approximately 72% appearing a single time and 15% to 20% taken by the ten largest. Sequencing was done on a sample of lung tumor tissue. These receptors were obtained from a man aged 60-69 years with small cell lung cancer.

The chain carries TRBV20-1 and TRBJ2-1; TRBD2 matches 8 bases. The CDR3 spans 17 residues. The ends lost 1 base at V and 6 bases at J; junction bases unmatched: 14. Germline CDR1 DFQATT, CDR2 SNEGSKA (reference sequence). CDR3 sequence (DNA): TGCAGTGCTAGAGTGGAAGTGGGGACTAGTAGTCTCAATGAGCAGTTCTTC. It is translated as CSARVEVGTSSLNEQFF.

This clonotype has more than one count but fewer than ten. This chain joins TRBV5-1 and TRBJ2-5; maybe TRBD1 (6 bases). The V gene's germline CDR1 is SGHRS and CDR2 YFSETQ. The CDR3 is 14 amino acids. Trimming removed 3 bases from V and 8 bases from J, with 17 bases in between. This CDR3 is CASSSHRDIGTQYF. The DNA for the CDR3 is TGCGCCAGCAGCTCTCACCGGGACATCGGTACCCAGTACTTC.

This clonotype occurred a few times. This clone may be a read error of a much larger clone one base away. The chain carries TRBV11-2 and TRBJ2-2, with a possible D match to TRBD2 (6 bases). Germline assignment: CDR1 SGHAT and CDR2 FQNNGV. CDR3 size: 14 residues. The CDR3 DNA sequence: TGTACCAGCAGCTGGAGGGGTATGGGCGGGGAGCTGTTTTTT. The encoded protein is CTSSWRGMGGELFF.

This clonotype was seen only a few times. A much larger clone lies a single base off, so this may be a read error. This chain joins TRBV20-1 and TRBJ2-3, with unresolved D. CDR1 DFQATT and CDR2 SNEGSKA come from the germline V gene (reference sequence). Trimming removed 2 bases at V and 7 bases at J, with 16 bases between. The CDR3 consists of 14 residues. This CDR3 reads CSARFGLRTYTQYF. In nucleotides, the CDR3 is TGCAGTGCTAGATTTGGGTTACGTACATATACGCAGTATTTT.

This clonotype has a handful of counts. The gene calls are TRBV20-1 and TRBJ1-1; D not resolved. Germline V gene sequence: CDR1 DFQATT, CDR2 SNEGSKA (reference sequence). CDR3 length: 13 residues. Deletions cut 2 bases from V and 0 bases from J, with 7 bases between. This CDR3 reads CSARNRLNTEAFF. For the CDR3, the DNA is TGCAGTGCTAGAAATCGATTGAACACTGAAGCTTTCTTT.

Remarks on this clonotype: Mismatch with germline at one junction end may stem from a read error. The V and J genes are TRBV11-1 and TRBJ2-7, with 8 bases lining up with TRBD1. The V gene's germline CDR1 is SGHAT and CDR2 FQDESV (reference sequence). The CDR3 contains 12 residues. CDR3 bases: TGTGCCAGCGGCAGACAGGGGCGAGAGCAGTACTTT. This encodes CASGRQGREQYF.

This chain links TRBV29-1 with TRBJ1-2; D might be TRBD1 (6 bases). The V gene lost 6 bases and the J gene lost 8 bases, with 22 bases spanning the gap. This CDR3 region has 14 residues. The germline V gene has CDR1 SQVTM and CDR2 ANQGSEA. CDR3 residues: CSVASGVRFKGYTF. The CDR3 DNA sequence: TGCAGCGTGGCCTCAGGGGTACGCTTCAAAGGCTACACCTTC. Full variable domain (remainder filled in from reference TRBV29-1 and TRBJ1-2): SAVISQKPSRDICQRGTSLTIQCQVDSQVTMMFWYRQQPGQSLTLIATANQGSEATYESGFVIDKFPISRPNLTFSTLTVSNMSPEDSSIYLCSVASGVRFKGYTFGSGTRLTVV.

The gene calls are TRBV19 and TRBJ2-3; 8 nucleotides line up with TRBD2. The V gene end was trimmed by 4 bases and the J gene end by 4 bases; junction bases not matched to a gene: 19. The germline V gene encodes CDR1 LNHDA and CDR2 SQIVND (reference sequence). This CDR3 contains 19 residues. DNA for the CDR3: TGTGCCAGTAGTACGTGCCCACTAGCGGATCGAGCCACCCCAGATACGCAGTATTTT. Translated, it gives CASSTCPLADRATPDTQYF. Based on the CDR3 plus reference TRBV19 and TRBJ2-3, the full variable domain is DGGITQSPKYLFRKEGQNVTLSCEQNLNHDAMYWYRQDPGQGLRLIYYSQIVNDFQKGDIAEGYSVSREKKESFPLTVTSAQKNPTAFYLCASSTCPLADRATPDTQYFGPGTRLTVL.

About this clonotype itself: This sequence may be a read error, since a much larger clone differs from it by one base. CDR3 loop: CSATTSIDTQYF. In DNA form, the CDR3 reads TGCAGTGCTACAACATCCATAGATACGCAGTATTTT. The genes are TRBV20-1 and TRBJ2-3; D unclear. The CDR3 runs 12 residues. Trimming took 4 bases from V and 5 from J, leaving 10 bases between them. Germline V gives CDR1 DFQATT, CDR2 SNEGSKA (reference sequence).

CDR3 sequence reads: CSARDRGLRAGYGYTF. DNA of the CDR3: TGCAGTGCTAGAGATCGAGGATTGAGGGCAGGCTATGGCTACACCTTC. The chain combines TRBV20-1 with TRBJ1-2, with D unclear. Trimming left V 0 bases short and J 4 bases short, with 18 bases between. From germline, CDR1 is DFQATT and CDR2 SNEGSKA (reference sequence). This CDR3 region has 16 residues.

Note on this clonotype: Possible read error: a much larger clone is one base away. The CDR3 loop reads CANSKNNEQFF. The CDR3 nucleotides read TGTGCCAACAGCAAGAACAATGAGCAGTTCTTC. This chain joins TRBV9 and TRBJ2-1; D is unclear. The CDR3 covers 11 residues. From germline, CDR1 is SGDLS and CDR2 YYNGEE.

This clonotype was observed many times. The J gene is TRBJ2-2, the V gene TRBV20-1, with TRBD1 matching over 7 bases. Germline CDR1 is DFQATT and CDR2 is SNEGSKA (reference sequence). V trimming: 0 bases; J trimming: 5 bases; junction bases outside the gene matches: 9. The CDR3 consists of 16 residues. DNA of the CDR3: TGCAGTGCTAGAGATCCTACCGGGACAGCGACCGGGGAGCTGTTTTTT. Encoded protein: CSARDPTGTATGELFF.

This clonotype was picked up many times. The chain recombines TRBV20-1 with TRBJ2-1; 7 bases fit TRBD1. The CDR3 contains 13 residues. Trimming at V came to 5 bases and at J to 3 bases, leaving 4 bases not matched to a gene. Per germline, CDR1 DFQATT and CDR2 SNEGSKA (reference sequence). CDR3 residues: CSALRDSYNEQFF. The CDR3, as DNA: TGCAGTGCTCTCCGGGACAGCTACAATGAGCAGTTCTTC.

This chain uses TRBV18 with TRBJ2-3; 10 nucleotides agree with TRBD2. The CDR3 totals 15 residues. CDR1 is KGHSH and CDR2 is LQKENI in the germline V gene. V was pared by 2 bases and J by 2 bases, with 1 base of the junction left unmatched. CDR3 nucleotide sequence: TGTGCCAGCTCACCAGGACTAGCGGCCACAGATACGCAGTATTTT. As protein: CASSPGLAATDTQYF.

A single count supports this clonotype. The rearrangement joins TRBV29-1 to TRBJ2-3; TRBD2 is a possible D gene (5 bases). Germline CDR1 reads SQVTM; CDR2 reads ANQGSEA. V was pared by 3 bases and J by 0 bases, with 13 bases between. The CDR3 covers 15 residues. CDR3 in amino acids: CSVDVFGGSTDTQYF. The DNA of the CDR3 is TGCAGCGTTGATGTCTTCGGCGGGAGCACAGATACGCAGTATTTT.